These 8 T cell receptor beta chains share one sample of origin, sequenced in a study of T cells in women clearing cervical HPV infection. Sequenced by immunoSEQ multiplex PCR; TCRdb stores in-frame clones only, minus some. This sample's table reports roughly 48,000 clones. Sequenced: blood buffy coat. The receptors were gathered from a woman aged 18-70 years with a cervical HPV16 infection that either progressed to CIN3+ or cleared (not recorded which).

As regards this clone: The read ends 3 residues before the CDR3 terminus; that terminus is restored from the germline J gene. The genes are TRBV5-1 and TRBJ1-4; maybe TRBD1 (5 bases). This CDR3 is 15 amino acids long. V was cut by 4 bases and J by 3 bases, with 13 bases left in between. CDR1 and CDR2 (germline): SGHRS, YFSETQ. CDR3 region: CASSPRGVPNEKLFF. The sequenced CDR3 bases are TGCGCCAGCAGCCCCCGGGGGGTTCCTAATGAAAAA.

Of note for this clone: The read ends 3 residues shy of where the CDR3 ends; the end is completed using the germline J gene. The chain has TRBV5-1 and TRBJ2-2; 7 bases agree with TRBD1. V was pared by 7 bases and J by 0 bases, with 6 bases of the junction left unmatched. Germline assignment: CDR1 SGHRS and CDR2 YFSETQ. The CDR3 contains 15 residues. The DNA read from the CDR3 is TGCGCCAGCGGTGACAGGGACGCGAACACCGGGGAG. Translating gives CASGDRDANTGE. The full-length CDR3 reads as CASGDRDANTGELFF.

About this clone itself: The read halts 3 residues ahead of the CDR3 end, with the missing end drawn from the germline J gene. This chain links TRBV20-1 with TRBJ2-1, with TRBD2 identical over 12 bases. The germline V gene encodes CDR1 DFQATT and CDR2 SNEGSKA (reference sequence). The CDR3 has 15 amino acids. Losses at the gene ends were 3 bases for V and 6 bases for J; bases not matched to a gene: 6. The CDR3 here is CSASRSSGGANEQFF. CDR3 DNA (partial): TGCAGTGCTAGTCGGTCTAGCGGGGGGGCCAATGAG.

In regard to this clone: Read coverage stops 3 residues before the CDR3 terminus; the germline J gene supplies the remainder. The chain couples TRBV5-4 to TRBJ2-5; the D gene could be TRBD1 or TRBD2 (6 bases each). The CDR3 runs to 14 residues. The germline V and J ends were trimmed by 1 base and 4 bases, with 11 bases remaining between them. In germline, CDR1 is SGHNT, CDR2 YYREEE (reference sequence). The sequenced CDR3 bases are TGTGCCAGCAGCTTGCCCAGGGGAGGAGAGACC. Translating gives CASSLPRGGET. The complete CDR3 sequence is CASSLPRGGETQYF.

With respect to this clone: The read terminates 3 residues ahead of where the CDR3 ends, so the germline J gene completes it. The chain has TRBV5-8 and TRBJ2-1; 11 nucleotides match TRBD2. Germline trimming cut 0 bases from V and 9 bases from J; bases unmatched to any gene: 5. CDR1 is SGHTS and CDR2 is YDEGEE in the germline V gene. The CDR3 sequence is 15 residues long. The CDR3: CASSLVTSGRGEQFF. CDR3 bases read: TGTGCCAGCAGCTTGGTCACTAGCGGGAGAGGTGAG. Filled out from reference TRBV5-8 and TRBJ2-1, the complete variable domain reads EAGVTQSPTHLIKTRGQQATLRCSPISGHTSVYWYQQALGLGLQFLLWYDEGEERNRGNFPPRFSGRQFPNYSSELNVNALELEDSALYLCASSLVTSGRGEQFFGPGTRLTVL.

Of note for this clone: The CDR3 end lies 3 residues beyond the end of the read and is filled in from the germline J gene. The chain couples TRBV6-1 to TRBJ1-1; D remains ambiguous. The V end was cut by 2 bases, the J end by 1 base, with 8 bases between. Germline V lookup: CDR1 MNHNS, CDR2 SASEGT. This CDR3 is 14 amino acids long. CDR3 DNA, as far as it was read: TGTGCCAGCAGTGAACTGGCTCCGAACACTGAA. It is translated as CASSELAPNTE. The entire CDR3 protein reads CASSELAPNTEAFF.

With respect to this clone: The read falls 3 residues short of the CDR3 end, and the missing part is taken from the germline J gene. This chain uses TRBV20-1 with TRBJ1-5; D might be TRBD1 (6 bases). The CDR3 has 14 residues. V was shortened by 0 bases and J by 2 bases, with 8 bases between the two germline ends. CDR1 is DFQATT, CDR2 SNEGSKA, per germline (reference sequence). CDR3 bases read: TGCAGTGCTAGAGAGGCAGGGGGCAATCAGCCC. Translating gives CSAREAGGNQP. The full CDR3 sequence reads CSAREAGGNQPQHF.

On this clone itself: The observed sequence ends 3 residues before the CDR3 terminus, with the missing tail filled in from the germline J gene. This sequence joins TRBV2 and TRBJ2-7; 9 bases fit TRBD1. The CDR3 spans 17 residues. CDR1 is SNHLY and CDR2 is FYNNEI in the germline V gene. J gave up 3 bases and V 1 base, and 10 bases lay outside the gene matches. The CDR3 here is CASSEVATGGGIYEQYF. The DNA read from the CDR3 is TGTGCCAGCAGTGAAGTCGCAACAGGGGGCGGTATCTACGAG.